The 16 T cell receptor beta chains below were found in one sample sequenced in a study of type 1 regulatory T cells. TCRdb processed the reads anew with MiXCR; each CDR3 protein has one entry. The sample lists 90,000 to 100,000 distinct CDR3 sequences, 30% to 35% occurring once. Sequenced input: CD4+ T cells, either the whole sample or a sorted fraction (not recorded which). These receptors originate from a human donor in good health.

The DNA of the CDR3 is TGTGCCAGCAGGTTACTAGGATCAGATACGCAGTATTTT. This codes for CASRLLGSDTQYF. The rearrangement uses TRBV12-3 or TRBV12-4 and TRBJ2-3, with TRBD2 as a possible D gene (5 bases). CDR3 size: 13 residues. V was shortened by 6 bases and J by 4 bases, with 11 bases between the two germline ends.

Turning to this clonotype: A single base separates this from a much larger clone, so it may be a read error. This chain links TRBV14 with TRBJ2-1; no clear D gene. Germline CDR1 reads SGHDN; CDR2 reads FVKESK. CDR3 length: 13 residues. CDR3 sequence (DNA): TGTGCCAGCATCCAAGATTTTCGGCTTACCCAGTTCTTC. Residues: CASIQDFRLTQFF.

This chain links TRBV20-1 with TRBJ2-2; TRBD1 agrees at 7 bases. The CDR3 has 14 amino acids. Germline V gene data show CDR1 as DFQATT and CDR2 as SNEGSKA (reference sequence). J gave up 5 bases and V 6 bases, and 9 bases lay outside the gene matches. CDR3 region: CSARTGLGTGELFF. CDR3 nucleotide sequence: TGCAGTGCGAGGACAGGCCTTGGAACCGGGGAGCTGTTTTTT.

The genes are TRBV12-3 or TRBV12-4 and TRBJ2-1, with D perhaps matching TRBD2 (6 bases). The CDR3 has 15 residues. With 6 bases removed from V and 0 bases from J, the gap between germline ends came to 12 bases. In nucleotides, the CDR3 is TGTGCCAGCAGCCCTATAGCGGCCTCCTACAATGAGCAGTTCTTC. This translates into CASSPIAASYNEQFF.

The chain joins TRBV24-1 to TRBJ2-1; D call uncertain. The CDR3 consists of 16 residues. Germline-derived CDR1 and CDR2 are KGHDR and SFDVKD. Trimming removed 8 bases at V and 2 bases at J, with 18 bases between. As DNA, the CDR3 is TGTGCCACCATTCGTCGGTCTCACGACGCCTACAATGAGCAGTTCTTC. Amino acid sequence: CATIRRSHDAYNEQFF.

This clonotype is a singleton in its sample. The chain is built from TRBV3-1 and TRBJ2-1, with D possibly TRBD2 on 6 matching bases. Between the trimmed V and J ends, which lost 1 base and 15 bases, there was a span of 19 bases. This CDR3 has 14 residues. CDR1 and CDR2 (germline): LGHDT, YNNKEL (reference sequence). CDR3 DNA: TGTGCCAGCAGCCAAGGTGGCGGGACTCTGGATCGGTTCTTC. This sequence encodes CASSQGGGTLDRFF.

The V call is TRBV5-6, the J call TRBJ2-3; D tentatively reads TRBD1 or TRBD2 (5 bases each). Germline V lookup: CDR1 SGHDT, CDR2 YYEEEE. This CDR3 comprises 17 residues. V was trimmed by 4 bases and J by 0 bases, leaving 18 bases between them. CDR3 amino acids: CASSLRDGISSTDTQYF. The CDR3 nucleotides read TGTGCCAGCAGCCTTAGGGACGGGATTTCCAGCACAGATACGCAGTATTTT.

This clonotype turned up a few times. This rearrangement joins TRBV6-5 to TRBJ2-1, with D perhaps given as TRBD1 or TRBD2 (6 bases each). The CDR3 sequence is 13 residues long. V lost 3 bases and J 7 bases, leaving 10 bases between the germline ends. Germline V lookup: CDR1 MNHEY, CDR2 SVGAGI. The CDR3 protein is CASSYTGRNEQFF. CDR3 sequence (DNA): TGTGCCAGCAGTTATACAGGGAGGAATGAGCAGTTCTTC.

In this sample, this clonotype turned up a few times. This sequence joins TRBV30 and TRBJ1-5; D gene uncertain. The CDR3 covers 14 residues. In germline, CDR1 is GTSNPN, CDR2 SVGIG (reference sequence). V was cut by 0 bases and J by 0 bases, with 6 bases left in between. The CDR3 bases are TGTGCCTGGAGTGTATTAGATAGCAATCAGCCCCAGCATTTT. Translation: CAWSVLDSNQPQHF.

This clonotype was counted only a few times. The V call is TRBV9, the J call TRBJ2-5, with 9 bases lining up with TRBD1. Germline loops: CDR1 SGDLS, CDR2 YYNGEE. The CDR3 runs 18 residues. The V segment lost 0 bases and the J segment 6 bases; nucleotides outside the gene matches: 15. The CDR3 reads CASSVEDITGTGWQTQYF. CDR3 DNA: TGTGCCAGCAGCGTAGAGGATATAACCGGGACAGGGTGGCAGACCCAGTACTTC.

The table lists this clonotype with a few counts. The rearrangement uses TRBV12-3 or TRBV12-4 and TRBJ2-2, with 12 nucleotides matching TRBD2. The CDR3 spans 19 residues. The CDR3 loop reads CASGLVLAGGLSNTGELFF. Written as DNA, the CDR3 is TGTGCTAGTGGTTTGGTACTAGCGGGAGGACTTTCGAACACCGGGGAGCTGTTTTTT.

The chain joins TRBV11-1 to TRBJ1-6, with D possibly being TRBD1 (6 bases). This CDR3 contains 14 residues. Germline V gene data show CDR1 as SGHAT and CDR2 as FQDESV (reference sequence). Between the trimmed V and J ends, which lost 5 bases and 15 bases, there was a span of 20 bases. For the CDR3, the DNA is TGTGCCAGCAGCCAACAGGGACAACCCGATCACCTCCACTTT. It encodes CASSQQGQPDHLHF.

This clonotype appeared once. The chain has TRBV19 and TRBJ2-5, with TRBD1 matching over 10 bases. This CDR3 spans 16 amino acids. Germline V CDR1 and CDR2: LNHDA, SQIVND (reference sequence). The trim removed 4 bases at V and 6 bases at J, leaving 11 bases unmatched. CDR3 sequence (DNA): TGTGCCAGTAGTAAGACCGGGACAGGGGATTTTAAGACCCAGTACTTC. It codes for CASSKTGTGDFKTQYF.

The chain carries TRBV5-1 and TRBJ2-3, with TRBD2 matching over 9 bases. Germline CDR1 SGHRS, CDR2 YFSETQ. This CDR3 has 16 residues. Trimming cost V 4 bases and J 2 bases; bases outside gene matches: 8. The CDR3 DNA follows: TGCGCCAGCAGCGGGGATAGCGGGAGAATCACAGATACGCAGTATTTT. Amino acid sequence: CASSGDSGRITDTQYF.

V and J are TRBV20-1 and TRBJ1-2, with 7 bases identical to TRBD1. The CDR3 totals 12 residues. Per the germline V gene, CDR1 is DFQATT and CDR2 is SNEGSKA (reference sequence). CDR3 loop: CRGSAGGVGYTF. CDR3 bases: TGCAGGGGTTCGGCAGGGGGGGTGGGCTACACCTTC.

This clonotype has a handful of counts. The rearrangement links TRBV27 to TRBJ2-7; D remains unclear. The CDR3 contains 12 residues. Trimming pared 5 bases from V and 6 bases from J, leaving 11 bases between. Germline V gene sequence: CDR1 MNHEY, CDR2 SMNVEV (reference sequence). Here the CDR3 reads CASSTNKGEQYF. CDR3 nucleotides: TGTGCCAGCAGTACTAACAAGGGCGAGCAGTACTTC.